This is a list of T cell receptor beta chains from one sample in a study of cytomegalovirus exposure and HLA in healthy donors. The repertoire was sequenced with immunoSEQ multiplex PCR; TCRdb's copy has only in-frame clones and lacks some. The table lists fewer than 70,000 clones, 80% of them singletons. The specimen sequenced was PBMCs. Source of these receptors: a woman in her thirties or forties in good health and CMV-seronegative. CDR3s include the opening cysteine and the closing phenylalanine or tryptophan. Fields, in order: V gene, clone size, J gene, D gene, CDR3 protein, CDR3 DNA. D genes are given only for firm matches. Expanded clones get a size class; other rows say once, few or many, or leave the size out.

>TRBV14|NA|TRBJ2-3|NA
CASSRIFRGSGGDTQYF
TGTGCCAGCAGCCGTATCTTTCGGGGGAGTGGTGGAGATACGCAGTATTTT
>TRBV5-4|NA|TRBJ2-7|TRBD2
CASSLGTSGYSYEQYF
TGTGCCAGCAGCTTGGGGACTAGCGGGTATTCCTACGAGCAGTACTTC
>TRBV6-1|few|TRBJ1-5|TRBD1
CASSEVGGQGAQPQHF
TGTGCCAGCAGTGAAGTAGGGGGACAGGGGGCTCAGCCCCAGCATTTT
>TRBV6-5|NA|TRBJ2-4|TRBD2
CASSSRLAGAKNIQYF
TGTGCCAGCAGTTCTAGACTAGCGGGAGCCAAAAACATTCAGTACTTC
>TRBV5-6|few|TRBJ2-1|TRBD2
CASSWGLALYNEQFF
TGTGCCAGCAGCTGGGGACTAGCGCTCTACAATGAGCAGTTCTTC
>TRBV11-2|NA|TRBJ1-5|NA
CASSQGYSNQPQHF
TGTGCCAGCAGCCAGGGTTATAGCAATCAGCCCCAGCATTTT
>TRBV4-1|NA|TRBJ2-1|TRBD2
CASSLTSGAYNEQFF
TGCGCCAGCAGCCTTACTAGCGGGGCCTACAATGAGCAGTTCTTC
>TRBV15|NA|TRBJ1-2|NA
CATSRESDISSYGYTF
TGTGCCACCAGCAGAGAGTCGGACATCTCGTCCTATGGCTACACCTTC
>TRBV19|NA|TRBJ2-5|TRBD2
CASSLRTSGRAEETQYF
TGTGCCAGTAGTCTCAGGACTAGCGGGAGGGCCGAAGAGACCCAGTACTTC
>TRBV5-4|NA|TRBJ2-1|TRBD2
CASSAPGTSFSNEQFF
TGTGCCAGCAGCGCACCCGGGACTAGCTTTTCCAATGAGCAGTTCTTC